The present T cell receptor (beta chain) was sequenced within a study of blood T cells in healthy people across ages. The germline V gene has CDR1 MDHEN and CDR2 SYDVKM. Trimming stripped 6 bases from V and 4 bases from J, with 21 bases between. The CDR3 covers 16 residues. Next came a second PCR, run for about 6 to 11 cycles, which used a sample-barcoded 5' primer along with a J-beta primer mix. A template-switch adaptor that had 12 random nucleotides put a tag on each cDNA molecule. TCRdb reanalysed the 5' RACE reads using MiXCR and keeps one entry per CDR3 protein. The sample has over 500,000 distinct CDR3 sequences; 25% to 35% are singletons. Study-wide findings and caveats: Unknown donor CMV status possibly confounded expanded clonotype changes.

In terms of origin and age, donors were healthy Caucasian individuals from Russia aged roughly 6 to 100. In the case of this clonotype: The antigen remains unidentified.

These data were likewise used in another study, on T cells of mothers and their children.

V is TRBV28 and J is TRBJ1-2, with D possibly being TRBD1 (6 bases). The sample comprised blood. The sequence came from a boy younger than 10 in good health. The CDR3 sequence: CASRTSNLGQPYGYTF. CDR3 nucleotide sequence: TGTGCCAGCAGGACCTCTAACCTTGGACAGCCCTATGGCTACACCTTC.